These 14 T cell receptor beta chains were all obtained from the same sample, sequenced in a study of blood T cell repertoires in COVID-19. Measured with immunoSEQ multiplex PCR; TCRdb has only the in-frame clones, and not every one. The sample has about 140,000 clones, about 86% seen once. Sequencing input: peripheral blood. The receptors derive from a woman between 55 and 75 years old with acute or convalescent COVID-19.

The gene calls are TRBV30 and TRBJ2-3; 9 nucleotides align to TRBD1. This CDR3 contains 15 residues. Germline CDR1 and CDR2: GTSNPN and SVGIG (reference sequence). V dropped 1 base and J dropped 2; count of bases not matched to a gene: 4. The CDR3 region has the DNA TGTGCCTGGAGTGGGGACAGGGTTGCCACAGATACGCAGTATTTT. Translating gives CAWSGDRVATDTQYF.

This rearrangement joins TRBV28 to TRBJ1-3; 8 bases match TRBD1. This CDR3 contains 16 residues. The germline CDR1 and CDR2 sequences are MDHEN and SYDVKM. V trimming: 6 bases; J trimming: 0 bases; junction bases outside the gene matches: 7. The CDR3 protein is CASREQGVISGNTIYF. The CDR3 coding sequence is TGTGCCAGCAGGGAACAGGGGGTTATCTCTGGAAACACCATATATTTT.

The chain has TRBV5-1 and TRBJ1-3; tentatively, D is TRBD1 (5 bases). V shed 2 bases and J shed 4 bases, with 16 bases lying between them. Germline CDR1 and CDR2: SGHRS and YFSETQ. The length of the CDR3 is 16 residues. The CDR3 sequence is CASSFGPQGSGNTIYF. CDR3 nucleotide sequence: TGCGCCAGCAGCTTTGGACCTCAGGGTTCGGGAAACACCATATATTTT. Combining the CDR3 with reference TRBV5-1 and TRBJ1-3 gives the whole variable domain KAGVTQTPRYLIKTRGQQVTLSCSPISGHRSVSWYQQTPGQGLQFLFEYFSETQRNKGNFPGRFSGRQFSNSRSEMNVSTLELGDSALYLCASSFGPQGSGNTIYFGEGSWLTVV.

The rearrangement joins TRBV9 to TRBJ1-4; D not certain. Germline V CDR1 and CDR2: SGDLS, YYNGEE. Trimming removed 0 bases from V and 6 bases from J, with 15 bases in between. The CDR3 consists of 16 residues. CDR3 sequence: CASSVGIREGDEKLFF. The CDR3 DNA follows: TGTGCCAGCAGCGTAGGGATAAGGGAGGGTGATGAAAAACTGTTTTTT.

In this sample, this clone turned up many times. This rearrangement joins TRBV6-5 to TRBJ2-3; D call uncertain. The CDR3 loop spans 16 amino acids. With 0 bases removed from V and 6 bases from J, the gap between germline ends came to 16 bases. The germline V gene has CDR1 MNHEY and CDR2 SVGAGI. The CDR3 DNA is TGTGCCAGCAGTTACTCGGCCAGGTCTGGCCGGGATACGCAGTATTTT. Amino acids: CASSYSARSGRDTQYF.

The chain has TRBV5-6 and TRBJ2-3; weak D call: TRBD2 (5 bases). Trimming removed 2 bases from V and 1 base from J, with 11 bases in between. Germline values: CDR1 SGHDT, CDR2 YYEEEE. CDR3 size: 15 residues. The CDR3: CASSFEGIGTDTQYF. The CDR3 DNA is TGTGCCAGCAGCTTCGAGGGCATCGGCACAGATACGCAGTATTTT. The full variable domain, its missing parts supplied by reference TRBV5-6 and TRBJ2-3, is DAGVTQSPTHLIKTRGQQVTLRCSPKSGHDTVSWYQQALGQGPQFIFQYYEEEERQRGNFPDRFSGHQFPNYSSELNVNALLLGDSALYLCASSFEGIGTDTQYFGPGTRLTVL.

The chain links TRBV18 to TRBJ2-1; 9 positions agree with TRBD2. The germline V gene has CDR1 KGHSH and CDR2 LQKENI. The CDR3 runs 15 residues. V lost 4 bases, J lost 6 bases, and 7 bases stayed unmatched. CDR3 sequence reads: CASSRSGGGANEQFF. CDR3 nucleotides: TGTGCCAGCTCACGGAGCGGCGGGGGGGCCAATGAGCAGTTCTTC.

The J gene is TRBJ1-2, the V gene TRBV28; D remains unclear. This CDR3 has 12 amino acids. V was pared by 7 bases and J by 5 bases, with 11 bases between. The germline CDR1 and CDR2 sequences are MDHEN and SYDVKM. The CDR3: CASISAAYGYTF. The DNA of the CDR3 is TGTGCCAGCATCTCGGCGGCTTATGGCTACACCTTC.

J is TRBJ2-7 and V is TRBV11-2; 11 bases map to TRBD2. CDR1 and CDR2 (germline): SGHAT, FQNNGV. This CDR3 spans 15 amino acids. V trimming: 1 base; J trimming: 2 bases; junction bases outside the gene matches: 1. The CDR3 DNA is TGTGCCAGCAGCTTAGCGACTAGCGGGGCCTACGAGCAGTACTTC. The encoded protein is CASSLATSGAYEQYF.

This chain connects TRBV9 to TRBJ1-5; D is unresolved. The CDR3 sequence is 13 residues long. V was shortened by 3 bases and J by 7 bases, with 11 bases between the two germline ends. Germline V gene data show CDR1 as SGDLS and CDR2 as YYNGEE. The DNA for the CDR3 is TGTGCCAGCAGCGGTCTCAGGCCACAGCCCCAGCATTTT. It yields the protein CASSGLRPQPQHF. The variable domain in full, with the rest retrieved from reference TRBV9 and TRBJ1-5, is DSGVTQTPKHLITATGQRVTLRCSPRSGDLSVYWYQQSLDQGLQFLIQYYNGEERAKGNILERFSAQQFPDLHSELNLSSLELGDSALYFCASSGLRPQPQHFGDGTRLSIL.

The table lists this clone with a count of one. The rearrangement joins TRBV4-2 to TRBJ2-7; 8 bases map to TRBD2. In germline, CDR1 is LGHNA, CDR2 YNFKEQ. V dropped 1 base and J dropped 0; count of bases not matched to a gene: 2. This CDR3 contains 15 residues. The CDR3 reads CASSQVSGSSYEQYF. The DNA of the CDR3 is TGTGCCAGCAGCCAAGTCAGCGGGAGCTCCTACGAGCAGTACTTC.

This chain connects TRBV5-1 to TRBJ2-1, with D possibly being TRBD2 (5 bases). The V and J ends lost 0 bases and 3 bases respectively, with 7 bases between them. This CDR3 has 14 residues. The germline gives CDR1 SGHRS, CDR2 YFSETQ. For the CDR3, the DNA is TGCGCCAGCAGCTTGGCAAGCGGCTACAATGAGCAGTTCTTC. Amino acid sequence: CASSLASGYNEQFF.

This clone was detected once. V is TRBV19 and J is TRBJ2-7; D is ambiguous. The CDR3 covers 12 residues. Germline V gene lookup returns CDR1 LNHDA and CDR2 SQIVND (reference sequence). V was pared by 2 bases and J by 6 bases, with 8 bases between. The CDR3 coding sequence is TGTGCCAGTAGTATACTGTCGGGCGAGCAGTACTTC. Translation gives CASSILSGEQYF.

The rearrangement uses TRBV11-3 and TRBJ1-1; D not resolved. The CDR3 is 13 amino acids. Trimming shortened V by 5 bases and J by 1 base, and 8 bases separated the two germline ends. Germline V CDR1 and CDR2: SGHNT, YENEEA. This chain's CDR3 is CASSLHTNTEAFF. DNA of the CDR3: TGTGCCAGCAGCCTTCACACGAACACTGAAGCTTTCTTT. The variable domain in full, with the rest retrieved from reference TRBV11-3 and TRBJ1-1, is EAGVVQSPRYKIIEKKQPVAFWCNPISGHNTLYWYLQNLGQGPELLIRYENEEAVDDSQLPKDRFSAERLKGVDSTLKIQPAELGDSAVYLCASSLHTNTEAFFGQGTRLTVV.